These 11 T cell receptor beta chains were all obtained from the same sample, sequenced in a study of cytomegalovirus exposure and HLA in healthy donors. PCR employed 60 Vbeta and 13 Jbeta primers. Profiled with immunoSEQ multiplex PCR; TCRdb holds only in-frame clones, not every one. The data contain about 130,000 clones, roughly 88% of them seen just once; the ten biggest clones take up roughly 2.6%. The specimen was PBMCs. These receptors all come from a man in his fifties or sixties in good health and CMV-seronegative.

V usage is TRBV5-1 and J usage is TRBJ1-4; 7 nucleotides match TRBD1. The CDR3 loop spans 16 amino acids. V lost 2 bases, J lost 2 bases, and 6 bases stayed unmatched. Germline V gene data show CDR1 as SGHRS and CDR2 as YFSETQ. This chain's CDR3 is CASSFFEGATNEKLFF. CDR3 nucleotides: TGCGCCAGCAGCTTTTTTGAGGGGGCGACTAATGAAAAACTGTTTTTT.

The V gene is TRBV15, the J gene TRBJ2-7, with TRBD1 identical over 7 bases. V was clipped by 4 bases and J by 0 bases; unmatched bases: 3. Germline CDR1 and CDR2: LNHNV and YYDKDF (reference sequence). The CDR3 totals 14 residues. The CDR3 DNA is TGTGCCACCAGCACCGGGACAGCCTCCTACGAGCAGTACTTC. Amino acid sequence: CATSTGTASYEQYF.

V gene TRBV2 combines with J gene TRBJ2-7, with 10 bases aligning to TRBD1. The V gene end was trimmed by 3 bases and the J gene end by 4 bases; junction bases not matched to a gene: 3. CDR3 length equals 14 residues. Germline CDR1 reads SNHLY; CDR2 reads FYNNEI. CDR3 amino acids: CASSEGQGTYEQYF. The CDR3 DNA follows: TGTGCCAGCAGTGAGGGACAGGGGACGTACGAGCAGTACTTC.

In DNA form, the CDR3 reads TGTGCCAGCAGTAGTGACATGAACACTGAAGCTTTCTTT. Amino acids: CASSSDMNTEAFF. The V call is TRBV6-5, the J call TRBJ1-1; D is undetermined. The V gene's germline CDR1 is MNHEY and CDR2 SVGAGI. V was pared by 5 bases and J by 0 bases, with 7 bases between. This CDR3 comprises 13 residues.

This rearrangement joins TRBV29-1 to TRBJ2-3; TRBD2 is a possible D gene (5 bases). The CDR3 contains 15 residues. Trimming took 6 bases from V and 3 from J, leaving 19 bases between them. Germline assignment: CDR1 SQVTM and CDR2 ANQGSEA. DNA for the CDR3: TGCAGCGTCGGACGGGAAACCCAGAGGACAGATACGCAGTATTTT. It specifies CSVGRETQRTDTQYF.

The chain joins TRBV4-1 to TRBJ2-6; TRBD2 agrees at 8 bases. Trimming took 0 bases from V and 0 from J; bases not matched to a gene: 10. Per germline, CDR1 MGHRA and CDR2 YSYEKL. The CDR3 is 20 amino acids. The chain's CDR3 is CASSQDLVQRGPSGANVLTF. CDR3 nucleotide sequence: TGCGCCAGCAGCCAAGATCTGGTTCAGCGGGGGCCCTCTGGGGCCAACGTCCTGACTTTC.

The rearrangement links TRBV27 to TRBJ2-5; TRBD2 aligns across 8 bases. The J call is uncertain, as TRBJ2-7 better fits the DNA end. The CDR3 is 16 residues long. CDR1 and CDR2 from the germline V gene are MNHEY and SMNVEV (reference sequence). Here the CDR3 DNA reads TGTGCCAGCAGTGTAGCCCCGGCGGGGGGCTCCTACGAGCAGTACTTC. Protein: CASSVAPAGGSYEQYF.

V usage is TRBV7-9 and J usage is TRBJ1-6; D call uncertain. The length of the CDR3 is 12 residues. Trimming took off 3 bases at V and 14 bases at J, with 11 bases between the two ends. From germline, CDR1 is SEHNR and CDR2 FQNEAQ (reference sequence). The CDR3 nucleotides are TGTGCCAGCAGCTTTGAGCGGGCGGCCCTCCACTTT. It specifies CASSFERAALHF.

V and J are TRBV2 and TRBJ2-7; possible D gene TRBD2, 6 bases. There are 18 residues in the CDR3. Germline V gene sequence: CDR1 SNHLY, CDR2 FYNNEI. The V and J ends lost 2 bases and 4 bases respectively, with 24 bases between them. CDR3 nucleotide sequence: TGTGCCAGCAGTGAATATTTCGTGGGAGGCCAGGCCAAGTACGAGCAGTACTTC. Translated: CASSEYFVGGQAKYEQYF.

J is TRBJ2-3 and V is TRBV25-1, with 11 bases matching TRBD2. The CDR3 runs 18 residues. Germline V gene data show CDR1 as MGHDK and CDR2 as SYGVNS. V lost 2 bases to trimming and J lost 1 base; unmatched junction nucleotides: 8. The CDR3 nucleotides are TGTGCCAGCAGTGAAACTGCGACTAGCGGGGTTCGCACAGATACGCAGTATTTT. As protein: CASSETATSGVRTDTQYF.

This sequence joins TRBV7-9 and TRBJ1-2; TRBD1 is a possible D gene (6 bases). Trimming pared 5 bases from V and 5 bases from J, leaving 18 bases between. The CDR3 consists of 15 residues. Germline lookup yields CDR1 SEHNR and CDR2 FQNEAQ (reference sequence). As DNA, the CDR3 is TGTGCCAGCAGCCCCCGACAGGTGTCAAGTTATGGCTACACCTTC. Translating gives CASSPRQVSSYGYTF. Combining the CDR3 with reference TRBV7-9 and TRBJ1-2 gives the whole variable domain DTGVSQNPRHKITKRGQNVTFRCDPISEHNRLYWYRQTLGQGPEFLTYFQNEAQLEKSRLLSDRFSAERPKGSFSTLEIQRTEQGDSAMYLCASSPRQVSSYGYTFGSGTRLTVV.